Listed below are T cell receptor beta chains from one sample, sequenced in a study of siplizumab effects on memory and regulatory T cells. Sequencing was performed with immunoSEQ multiplex PCR; in TCRdb, only in-frame clones are kept and a portion is missing. Among 65,000 to 70,000 clones, around 90% were seen once, and the ten largest hold under 2%. The sequencing input was Tregs sorted from blood. All receptors come from a human donor in good health. Both conserved end residues are part of each CDR3.

CDR3 length,V gene,J gene,CDR3 protein
11,TRBV20-1,TRBJ1-1,CSARAPLKAFF
16,TRBV5-1,TRBJ2-3,CASSAQAGGYTDTQYF
17,TRBV10-3,TRBJ1-2,CAISESWTGDPKYGYTF
15,TRBV5-1,TRBJ2-1,CASSTLQSLINEQFF
14,TRBV4-3,TRBJ2-3,CASSQSARTDTQYF
16,TRBV7-2,TRBJ2-3,CASSRPRGASTDTQYF
12,TRBV6-1,TRBJ1-1,CASSLGSTRAFF
16,TRBV28,TRBJ1-5,CASSLVRQMSNQPQHF
13,TRBV6-1,TRBJ2-3,CASNGQITDTQYF
16,TRBV5-1,TRBJ2-3,CASSLGPISSTDTQYF
16,TRBV4-1,TRBJ1-2,CASSQDTRTANYGYTF
13,TRBV6-5,TRBJ2-5,CASSYGGRETQYF
15,TRBV5-1,TRBJ2-7,CASSLAMGGAYEQYF
15,TRBV5-1,TRBJ1-2,CASSLDPGRDYGYTF
14,TRBV30,TRBJ1-4,CAWSVAGMGEKLFF
17,TRBV5-1,TRBJ2-3,CASSFDTGGWGTDTQYF
13,TRBV28,TRBJ1-2,CASSFTDYYGYTF
16,TRBV27,TRBJ2-7,CASSTRASGRPYEQYF
16,TRBV18,TRBJ1-3,CASSPVDRLSGNTIYF
14,TRBV6-6,TRBJ2-2,CASSKDQGTGELFF
14,TRBV5-1,TRBJ2-3,CASSLAGITDTQYF
18,TRBV10-3,TRBJ1-5,CAISEFFQAGTSNQPQHF
13,TRBV30,TRBJ1-5,CAWTGGVNQPQHF
14,TRBV6-5,TRBJ2-1,CASSRLAGGYEQFF
12,TRBV30,TRBJ2-7,CAWSATGYEQYF
14,TRBV19,TRBJ1-3,CASSMIGTRNTIYF
13,TRBV6-1,TRBJ2-3,CASSDRLGRTQYF
16,TRBV11-2,TRBJ2-2,CASSLLGREVTGELFF
14,TRBV5-4,TRBJ2-3,CASSPETGVDTQYF
15,TRBV10-2,TRBJ1-4,CASARGQTRGEKLFF
14,TRBV19,TRBJ2-1,CASSTPRQAYEQFF
16,TRBV5-1,TRBJ2-3,CASSVGGQGASDTQYF
15,TRBV27,TRBJ2-7,CASSLSGAHTYEQYF
15,TRBV19,TRBJ1-5,CASSVTGNSNQPQHF
16,TRBV5-1,TRBJ2-2,CASSSLAGGSTGELFF
14,TRBV7-2,TRBJ2-2,CASSLVTDRGELFF
15,TRBV7-9,TRBJ1-2,CASSLANAGIRGYTF
15,TRBV11-1,TRBJ2-3,CASSFWTGEADTQYF
15,TRBV7-8,TRBJ2-1,CASSLAGLAGGPRFF
13,TRBV19,TRBJ2-5,CASRRTGRETQYF